This TCR beta chain was retrieved from a study of shared clonotypes between healthy human individuals. Study-level information: Each donor contributed plates that comprised three CD4 naive, three CD4 memory, two CD8 naive and one CD8 memory.

As for this clone: Its antigen is unidentified.

The CDR3 spans 13 residues. The germline V gene has CDR1 GTSNPN and CDR2 SVGIG (reference sequence). Trimming took off 1 base at V and 3 bases at J, with 10 bases between the two ends. CCR7-negative CD45RA+ TemRA cells were pooled with CD45RO+ cells for CD8 memory. The repertoire was sequenced with immunoSEQ multiplex PCR; TCRdb's copy has only in-frame clones and lacks some. Among under 350,000 clones listed, 87% were seen once. Study-wide findings and caveats: In having few donors, the study represented limited genetic and exposure-history diversity.

The chain couples TRBV30 to TRBJ2-7, with a tentative D call TRBD2 (6 bases). The TCR comes from a man in his late teens or twenties in good health. The sample consisted of memory CD8+ T cells sorted from blood. As to subset: CD45RO+ cells pooled with CCR7-negative TemRA cells. The CDR3 DNA reads TGTGCCTGGAGTGAGGAGGGCTTCTACGAGCAGTACTTC. As protein: CAWSEEGFYEQYF.